Shown below are 3 T cell receptor beta chains from a single sample sequenced in a study of T-cell memory formation after mild COVID-19. TCRdb re-derived calls from the 5' RACE reads in MiXCR, one entry per CDR3 protein. The sample yields 200,000 to 250,000 distinct CDR3 sequences, approximately 10% seen once. Sequencing was performed on PBMCs or a T cell subset sorted from them (not recorded which). The receptor source for this set is a man between 18 and 29 years old who had mild COVID-19 (a few samples of this study predate the infection). Cell type and time point are not known.

This clonotype was picked up many times. This rearrangement joins TRBV9 to TRBJ1-1; tentatively, D is TRBD1 (5 bases). Deletions cut 3 bases from V and 1 base from J, with 10 bases between. Germline-derived CDR1 and CDR2 are SGDLS and YYNGEE. This CDR3 region has 14 residues. CDR3 region: CASSDGGGNTEAFF. For the CDR3, the DNA is TGTGCCAGCAGCGACGGCGGGGGGAACACTGAAGCTTTCTTT.

The rearrangement joins TRBV27 to TRBJ2-7; D possibly corresponds to TRBD1 (5 bases). Trimming removed 2 bases at V and 1 base at J, with 18 bases between. The germline gives CDR1 MNHEY, CDR2 SMNVEV (reference sequence). This CDR3 has 17 residues. CDR3 loop: CASSLRVRAATSYEQYF. In nucleotides, the CDR3 is TGTGCCAGCAGTTTAAGGGTCAGGGCAGCAACATCCTACGAGCAGTACTTC.

The chain carries TRBV6-5 and TRBJ1-1, with D uncertain. Trimming pared 2 bases from V and 1 base from J, leaving 5 bases between. From germline, CDR1 is MNHEY and CDR2 SVGAGI. The CDR3 is made up of 13 amino acids. The DNA for the CDR3 is TGTGCCAGCAGTTACCGACAGAACACTGAAGCTTTCTTT. It encodes CASSYRQNTEAFF.